These T cell receptor beta chains were read from a single sample in a study of cytomegalovirus exposure and HLA in healthy donors. Profiling relied on immunoSEQ multiplex PCR, and the TCRdb table lists in-frame clones only, not all of them. The sample includes roughly 330,000 clones, 75% to 90% of them seen just once. The specimen sequenced was PBMCs. The receptor source for this set is a woman aged 25 to 39 in good health and CMV-seropositive. CDR3s include the opening cysteine and the closing phenylalanine or tryptophan. Fields, in order: D gene, J gene, clone size, V gene, CDR3 DNA, CDR3 protein. A D gene is named only where the DNA matches it firmly. Size tells how often a clone was seen (once, few, many) or the class of an expanded clone, and some rows leave it out.

. TRBJ1-2 . TRBV25-1 TGTGCCAGCAGTGACAGACAGCCCCCCTCCTATGGCTACACCTTC CASSDRQPPSYGYTF
. TRBJ2-1 . TRBV7-6 TGTGCCAGCAGCTTACCTCGGGGGGAGCAGTTCTTC CASSLPRGEQFF
TRBD2 TRBJ2-1 . TRBV18 TGTGCCAGCTCACCACAGGCTAGCGGCCAGCCCTACAATGAGCAGTTCTTC CASSPQASGQPYNEQFF
TRBD2 TRBJ2-1 . TRBV27 TGTGCCAGCAGTTTACTAGCGGGATCGGATGAGCAGTTCTTC CASSLLAGSDEQFF
. TRBJ1-5 . TRBV30 TGTGCCTGGAGTACCAGGAGTAGCAATCAGCCCCAGCATTTT CAWSTRSSNQPQHF
. TRBJ2-7 few TRBV27 TGTGCCAGCAGTTTAGGGTATGGCGGGTTGGGGGCCTACGAGCAGTACTTC CASSLGYGGLGAYEQYF
TRBD2 TRBJ2-7 . TRBV7-6 TGTGCCAGCAGCTTATTCAGCGGGATTATTTACGAGCAGTACTTC CASSLFSGIIYEQYF
. TRBJ1-2 . TRBV6-1 TGTGCCAGCGGCCAGCCTGGGTTCCCAAACTATGGCTACACCTTC CASGQPGFPNYGYTF
TRBD1 TRBJ2-1 . TRBV4-1 TGCGCCAGCAGCCAAGATGACAGGGGCTGGGGGAGATACAATGAGCAGTTCTTC CASSQDDRGWGRYNEQFF
. TRBJ2-3 . TRBV5-1 TGCGCCAGCAGCTCCTCTACCGCTAGCACAGATACGCAGTATTTT CASSSSTASTDTQYF
. TRBJ1-2 . TRBV30 TGTGCCTGGAGTGTACTGACAGCTCCCTTAGGCTACACCTTC CAWSVLTAPLGYTF
TRBD1 TRBJ1-1 . TRBV11-2 TGTGCCAGCAGCCTCCGACAGGGGATGAACACTGAAGCTTTCTTT CASSLRQGMNTEAFF
. TRBJ2-7 . TRBV4-2 TGTGCCAGCAGCCAAGTCGGGGAGGGGACATCCTACGAGCAGTACTTC CASSQVGEGTSYEQYF
. TRBJ2-7 . TRBV7-2 TGTGCCAGCAGCTTACAGTCGGGCACCTACGAGCAGTACTTC CASSLQSGTYEQYF
. TRBJ1-5 . TRBV2 TGTGCCAGCAGTGCCGACAGTTATAGCAATCAGCCCCAGCATTTT CASSADSYSNQPQHF
. TRBJ2-6 . TRBV6-5 TGTGCCAGCAGCCCCAGGGGGGGGAGGGCCAACGTCCTGACTTTC CASSPRGGRANVLTF